The source of this T cell receptor (beta chain) is a study of neurological immune-mediated disorders. Time point: technical triplicate 2. It was by 5'RACE with 10-nucleotide random UMIs that the cDNA was made. MiXCR was run by TCRdb on the 5' RACE reads, yielding one entry per CDR3 protein. The sample has about 31,000 distinct CDR3 sequences; about 14% are singletons. This clonotype is termed medium-sized. Germline lookup yields CDR1 SGHRS and CDR2 YFSETQ. This CDR3 spans 14 amino acids. V lost 5 bases and J lost 4; bases outside the gene matches: 7. The sample comprised CD4+ T cells from blood. The chain recombines TRBV5-1 with TRBJ2-5; TRBD1 agrees at 8 bases. The sequence was obtained from a female donor with HTLV-1-associated myelopathy (HAM/TSP). The CDR3 loop is CASRQPGQGETQYF. CDR3 nucleotide sequence: TGCGCCAGCAGACAACCCGGACAGGGAGAGACCCAGTACTTC.